The sample holds one count of the clone carrying this T cell receptor (beta chain). Measured with immunoSEQ multiplex PCR; TCRdb has only the in-frame clones, and not every one. The table has around 110,000 clones, about nine tenths seen once. The data stem from a study of blood T cell repertoires in COVID-19. The wider study: COVID-19 samples, acute and convalescent, were from the United States, Italy and Spain.

This CDR3 has 14 amino acids. Germline-derived CDR1 and CDR2 are SGHTA and FQGNSA. Trimming took off 3 bases at V and 4 bases at J, with 12 bases between the two ends. The sequenced sample consisted of peripheral blood. The sequence was obtained from a human donor with active COVID-19. The donor label of this sample is uncertain. The genes are TRBV7-2 and TRBJ1-2; D may be TRBD1 (5 bases). The CDR3 DNA sequence: TGTGCCAGCAGCTTGGGGGGGACCCTCTATGGCTACACCTTC. It is translated as CASSLGGTLYGYTF. Full variable domain (missing parts from reference TRBV7-2 and TRBJ1-2): GAGVSQSPSNKVTEKGKDVELRCDPISGHTALYWYRQSLGQGLEFLIYFQGNSAPDKSGLPSDRFSAERTGGSVSTLTIQRTQQEDSAVYLCASSLGGTLYGYTFGSGTRLTVV.